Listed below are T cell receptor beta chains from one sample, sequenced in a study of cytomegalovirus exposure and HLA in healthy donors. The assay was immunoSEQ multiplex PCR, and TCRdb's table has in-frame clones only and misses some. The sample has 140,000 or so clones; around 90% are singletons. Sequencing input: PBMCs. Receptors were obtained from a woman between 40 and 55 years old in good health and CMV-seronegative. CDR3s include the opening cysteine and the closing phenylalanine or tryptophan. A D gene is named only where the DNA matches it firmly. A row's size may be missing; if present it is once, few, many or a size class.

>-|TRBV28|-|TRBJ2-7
CASVRGDYEQYF
TGTGCCAGCGTCAGGGGCGACTACGAGCAGTACTTC
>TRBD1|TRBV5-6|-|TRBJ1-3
CASILTGTGNTIYF
TGTGCCAGCATTCTGACAGGGACTGGAAACACCATATATTTT
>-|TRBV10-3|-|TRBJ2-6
CAISTEATGSGANVLTF
TGTGCCATCAGTACGGAAGCCACAGGGAGCGGGGCCAACGTCCTGACTTTC
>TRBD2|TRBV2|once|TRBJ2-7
CASSEAPTSGNYEQYF
TGTGCCAGCAGTGAAGCCCCCACTAGCGGAAACTACGAGCAGTACTTC
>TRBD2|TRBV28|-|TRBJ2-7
CASRLAGDHSYEQYF
TGTGCCAGCCGACTAGCGGGAGACCACTCCTACGAGCAGTACTTC
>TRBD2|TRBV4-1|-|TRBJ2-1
CASSAYWTSGTNEQFF
TGCGCCAGCAGCGCCTATTGGACTAGCGGGACGAATGAGCAGTTCTTC
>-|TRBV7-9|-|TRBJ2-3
CASSPPGSDTQYF
TGTGCCAGCAGCCCCCCGGGATCCGATACGCAGTATTTT
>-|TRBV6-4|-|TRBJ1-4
CASSDSPGEGKLFF
TGTGCCAGCAGTGACTCCCCAGGGGAGGGAAAACTGTTTTTT
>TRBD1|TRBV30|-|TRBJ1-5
CAWTPGQLNQPQHF
TGTGCCTGGACTCCGGGACAGCTGAATCAGCCCCAGCATTTT
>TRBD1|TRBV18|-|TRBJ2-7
CASSKDRDEQYF
TGTGCCAGCTCAAAGGACAGGGACGAGCAGTACTTC
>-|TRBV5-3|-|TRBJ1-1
CARSLGGRNTEAFF
TGTGCCAGAAGCTTGGGCGGCCGGAACACTGAAGCTTTCTTT
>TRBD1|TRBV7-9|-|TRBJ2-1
CASSTGQGGNEQFF
TGTGCCAGCAGCACCGGACAGGGGGGCAATGAGCAGTTCTTC
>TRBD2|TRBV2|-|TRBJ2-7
CASRRGYEQYF
TGTGCCAGCAGGCGGGGGTACGAGCAGTACTTC
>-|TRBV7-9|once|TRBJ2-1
CSSSLGRPGSYNEQFF
TGTTCCAGCAGCTTAGGACGGCCAGGTTCCTACAATGAGCAGTTCTTC
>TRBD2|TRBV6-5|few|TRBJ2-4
CASSLAEKNIQYF
TGTGCCAGCAGCCTAGCGGAAAAAAACATTCAGTACTTC
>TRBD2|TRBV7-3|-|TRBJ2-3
CASSLSLAGVTDTQYF
TGTGCCAGCAGCTTAAGTCTAGCGGGAGTCACAGATACGCAGTATTTT
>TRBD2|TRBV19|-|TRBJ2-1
CASSKGLAGGPSRDEQFF
TGTGCCAGTAGTAAGGGACTAGCGGGAGGTCCTAGCCGTGATGAGCAGTTCTTC
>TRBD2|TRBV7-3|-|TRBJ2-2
CASSSAGTSGTGELFF
TGTGCCAGCAGCTCTGCGGGGACTAGCGGGACCGGGGAGCTGTTTTTT
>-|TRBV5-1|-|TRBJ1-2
CASSFDTYGYTF
TGCGCCAGCAGTTTTGACACCTATGGCTACACCTTC
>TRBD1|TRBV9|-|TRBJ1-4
CASSRQGEATNEKLFF
TGTGCCAGCAGCCGACAGGGGGAGGCAACTAATGAAAAACTGTTTTTT
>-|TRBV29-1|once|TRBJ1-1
CSVEGQLNTEAFF
TGCAGCGTTGAAGGCCAGTTGAACACTGAAGCTTTCTTT
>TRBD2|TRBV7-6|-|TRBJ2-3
CASSLVGLATDTQYF
TGTGCCAGCAGCTTAGTCGGACTAGCTACAGATACGCAGTATTTT
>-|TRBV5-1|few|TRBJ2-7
CASSLGAVNEQYF
TGCGCCAGCAGCTTGGGAGCGGTCAACGAGCAGTACTTC
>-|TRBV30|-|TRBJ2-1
CAWSVLQLTYNEQFF
TGTGCCTGGAGTGTACTACAATTAACCTACAATGAGCAGTTCTTC
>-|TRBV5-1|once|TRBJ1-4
CASSLEGPGTNEKLFF
TGCGCCAGCAGCTTGGAAGGCCCAGGAACTAATGAAAAACTGTTTTTT
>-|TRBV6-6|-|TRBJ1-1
CASSPNYNRVEEAFF
TGTGCCAGCAGTCCAAATTACAACAGGGTGGAGGAAGCTTTCTTT
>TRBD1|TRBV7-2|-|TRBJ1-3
CASSFRQGGNTIYF
TGTGCCAGCAGCTTCCGACAGGGAGGAAACACCATATATTTT
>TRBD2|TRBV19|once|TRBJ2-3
CASSGGGDTQYF
TGTGCCAGTAGTGGCGGGGGGGATACGCAGTATTTT
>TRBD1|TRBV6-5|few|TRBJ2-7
CATTIPGQNYEQYF
TGTGCCACAACCATCCCGGGACAGAACTACGAGCAGTACTTC
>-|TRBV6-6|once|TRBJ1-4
CASSYSRSWEKLFF
TGTGCCAGCAGTTACTCCAGGTCGTGGGAAAAACTGTTTTTT
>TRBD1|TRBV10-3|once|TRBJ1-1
CATKGGMNTEAFF
TGTGCCACTAAAGGGGGCATGAACACTGAAGCTTTCTTT
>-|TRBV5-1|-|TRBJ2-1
CASSLAGDYNEQFF
TGCGCCAGCAGCTTGGCCGGTGATTACAATGAGCAGTTCTTC
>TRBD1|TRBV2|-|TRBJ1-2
CASSGQGNYGYTF
TGTGCCAGCAGTGGACAGGGCAACTATGGCTACACCTTC
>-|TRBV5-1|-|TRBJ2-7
CASSLGGLPSYEQYF
TGCGCCAGCAGCTTGGGGGGGCTCCCCTCCTACGAGCAGTACTTC
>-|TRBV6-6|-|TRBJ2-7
CASSYAGGSYEQYF
TGTGCCAGCAGTTACGCCGGGGGATCCTACGAGCAGTACTTC
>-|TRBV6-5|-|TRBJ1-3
CASSYSTRPSGNTIYF
TGTGCCAGCAGTTACTCGACCAGGCCCTCTGGAAACACCATATATTTT
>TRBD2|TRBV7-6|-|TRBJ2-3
CASSLGTSGDTQYF
TGTGCCAGCAGCTTAGGAACTAGCGGGGATACGCAGTATTTT
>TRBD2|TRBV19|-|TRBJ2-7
CASSITSGSYEQYF
TGTGCCAGTAGTATAACTAGCGGGAGCTACGAGCAGTACTTC
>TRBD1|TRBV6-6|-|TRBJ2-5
CASTSPGQGQETQYF
TGTGCCAGTACGTCTCCGGGACAGGGGCAAGAGACCCAGTACTTC
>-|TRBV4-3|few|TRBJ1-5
CASSQDLGPGYQPQHF
TGCGCCAGCAGCCAAGATCTCGGTCCAGGCTATCAGCCCCAGCATTTT
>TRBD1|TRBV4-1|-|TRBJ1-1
CASSQSGQGTTEAFF
TGCGCCAGCAGCCAATCTGGACAGGGGACCACTGAAGCTTTCTTT
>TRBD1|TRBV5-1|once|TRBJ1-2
CASSLFGQGGTGYTF
TGCGCCAGCAGCCTCTTCGGACAGGGAGGCACTGGCTACACCTTC
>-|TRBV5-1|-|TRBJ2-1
CASSLVGGNEQFF
TGCGCCAGCAGCTTGGTGGGGGGCAATGAGCAGTTCTTC
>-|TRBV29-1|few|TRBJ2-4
CSASRDSVSKNIQYF
TGCAGCGCCTCGCGGGACAGCGTCTCGAAAAACATTCAGTACTTC